These 9 T cell receptor beta chains were sequenced from one sample in a study of T-cell memory formation after mild COVID-19. TCRdb processed the 5' RACE reads anew with MiXCR; each CDR3 protein has one entry. Of over 120,000 distinct CDR3 sequences in the sample, under 30% were seen once. Sequencing was carried out using PBMCs or a T cell subset sorted from them (not recorded which). The receptor set was obtained from an adult woman who had mild COVID-19 (a few samples of this study predate the infection). Cell type and time point are not known.

The V call is TRBV6-6, the J call TRBJ2-3; D possibly corresponds to TRBD2 (7 bases). The ends were cut back, 2 bases at V and 0 bases at J, with 9 bases in the middle. Germline lookup yields CDR1 MNHNY and CDR2 SVGAGI (reference sequence). The CDR3 runs 15 residues. CDR3 residues: CASSYRGASTDTQYF. Here the CDR3 DNA reads TGTGCCAGCAGTTACCGGGGGGCAAGCACAGATACGCAGTATTTT.

V gene TRBV6-2 or TRBV6-3 combines with J gene TRBJ2-1; the D gene could be TRBD1 or TRBD2 (5 bases each). V was shortened by 8 bases and J by 5 bases, with 13 bases between the two germline ends. The germline gives CDR1 MNHEY, CDR2 SVGEGT. The CDR3 totals 13 residues. CDR3 DNA sequence: TGTGCCAGCGAAGAGAGGGGTCACAATGAGCAGTTCTTC. Amino acids: CASEERGHNEQFF.

The chain joins TRBV9 to TRBJ1-2; 7 nucleotides match TRBD1. Per the germline V gene, CDR1 is SGDLS and CDR2 is YYNGEE. This CDR3 spans 14 amino acids. The V gene end was trimmed by 3 bases and the J gene end by 3 bases; junction bases not matched to a gene: 5. For the CDR3, the DNA is TGTGCCAGCAGCGGAACAGGGGTCGACTATGGCTACACCTTC. Translation gives CASSGTGVDYGYTF.

The gene calls are TRBV12-3 or TRBV12-4 and TRBJ2-7, with TRBD2 matching over 7 bases. Germline trimming cut 4 bases from V and 0 bases from J; bases unmatched to any gene: 6. The CDR3 has 15 amino acids. The CDR3 protein is CASSWGAGRSYEQYF. The CDR3 nucleotides are TGTGCCAGCAGTTGGGGAGCGGGACGCTCCTACGAGCAGTACTTC.

The rearrangement joins TRBV25-1 to TRBJ1-2, with D possibly TRBD1 on 5 matching bases. V was shortened by 6 bases and J by 8 bases, with 13 bases between the two germline ends. The CDR3 covers 12 residues. Germline V CDR1 and CDR2: MGHDK, SYGVNS. As DNA, the CDR3 is TGTGCCAGCAGCTCAGGGTGGGAGGGCTACACCTTC. This codes for CASSSGWEGYTF.

This clonotype was recorded many times. The chain is built from TRBV11-2 and TRBJ2-2; D is unresolved. The CDR3 has 13 amino acids. Germline values: CDR1 SGHAT, CDR2 FQNNGV. Trimming removed 1 base from V and 5 bases from J, with 5 bases in between. The CDR3 DNA reads TGTGCCAGCAGCTTAGGACCGACCGGGGAGCTGTTTTTT. It is translated as CASSLGPTGELFF. Full variable domain (missing parts from reference TRBV11-2 and TRBJ2-2): EAGVAQSPRYKIIEKRQSVAFWCNPISGHATLYWYQQILGQGPKLLIQFQNNGVVDDSQLPKDRFSAERLKGVDSTLKIQPAKLEDSAVYLCASSLGPTGELFFGEGSRLTVL.

This clonotype was seen more than once but under ten times. The chain has TRBV7-9 and TRBJ2-3; D gene ambiguous. This CDR3 spans 16 amino acids. Germline V gives CDR1 SEHNR, CDR2 FQNEAQ (reference sequence). V lost 4 bases and J lost 5, with 19 bases in between. The CDR3: CASSSSRSVSGDTQYF. DNA for the CDR3: TGTGCCAGCAGCTCCAGTCGTAGTGTCTCTGGAGATACGCAGTATTTT.

The rearrangement uses TRBV7-6 and TRBJ2-3; D may be TRBD2 (6 bases). CDR3 length: 13 residues. The germline gives CDR1 SGHVS, CDR2 FNYEAQ. V lost 1 base to trimming and J lost 5 bases, with 7 bases between them. The CDR3 here is CASSLDGGDTQYF. The CDR3, as DNA: TGTGCCAGCAGCTTAGACGGGGGAGATACGCAGTATTTT. The variable domain in full, completed from reference TRBV7-6 and TRBJ2-3, reads GAGVSQSPRYKVTKRGQDVALRCDPISGHVSLYWYRQALGQGPEFLTYFNYEAQQDKSGLPNDRFSAERPEGSISTLTIQRTEQRDSAMYRCASSLDGGDTQYFGPGTRLTVL.

The chain has TRBV4-3 and TRBJ1-2; D is possibly TRBD1 (6 bases). Germline V lookup: CDR1 LGHNA, CDR2 YSLEER. The CDR3 covers 17 residues. V lost 3 bases and J 1 base, leaving 18 bases between the germline ends. The CDR3 nucleotides are TGCGCCAGCAGCCAGGGCGGGGGGGGCCAAATTAACTATGGCTACACCTTC. Its protein product is CASSQGGGGQINYGYTF.